The present T cell receptor beta chain was sequenced within a study of blood T cells in healthy people across ages. Turning to the study itself: Through template switching, about one barcoded beta molecule was captured per two T cells, as measured in model experiments. Study-level findings and limits: Estimates of diversity drawn from one million T cells were considered underestimates.

A second 7 to 11 cycle PCR used barcoded and J-beta primers. Via MiXCR, TCRdb re-called the 5' RACE reads, giving one row per CDR3 protein. The sample has over 1.5 million distinct CDR3 sequences, around half seen once; the top ten hold 2.1%. Researchers isolated at least 7 million PBMCs per sample. Regarding this clonotype: What it recognizes is unknown.

The sample was blood. The TCR sequence derives from a woman aged 40 to 50 in good health.

Here the CDR3 reads CASSQDSLGNQETQFF. DNA for the CDR3: TGTGCCAGCAGCCAAGACTCCTTGGGGAACCAAGAGACCCAGTTCTTC. This chain links TRBV4-2 with TRBJ2-5; D is unclear. The DNA end favors TRBJ2-1, so the J call may be wrong. Germline values: CDR1 LGHNA, CDR2 YNFKEQ. There are 16 residues in the CDR3.